The rows below give T cell receptor beta chains drawn from one sample of a study of blood T cell repertoires in COVID-19. Clones were sequenced by immunoSEQ multiplex PCR, and TCRdb holds only the in-frame ones, with some missing. The sample has about 210,000 clones, around 85% seen once. Sequencing input: PBMCs or T cells enriched from blood (not recorded which). Every receptor here comes from a man aged 35-49 years who had recovered from COVID-19. Both conserved end residues are part of each CDR3. A D gene is named only where the DNA matches it firmly. Clone size, where shown, is once, few, many, or a class for clones that have expanded.

V,D,size,J,CDR3,DNA
TRBV6-5,TRBD1,-,TRBJ1-5,CASTPRDRGFQPQHF,TGTGCCAGCACCCCACGGGACAGGGGTTTTCAGCCCCAGCATTTT
TRBV4-1,-,once,TRBJ2-1,CASSQDNGAVKRNEQFF,TGCGCCAGCAGCCAAGATAATGGAGCGGTAAAAAGGAATGAGCAGTTCTTC
TRBV25-1,TRBD1,-,TRBJ1-1,CATSGGDRAFF,TGTGCCACTTCAGGGGGCGATCGAGCTTTCTTT
TRBV6-1,-,-,TRBJ2-2,CASSEVAGLGGELFF,TGTGCCAGCAGTGAAGTGGCAGGGTTGGGCGGGGAGCTGTTTTTT
TRBV11-3,-,-,TRBJ2-7,CASSPRRGSQHEQYF,TGTGCCAGCAGCCCCCGAAGGGGCTCCCAGCACGAGCAGTACTTC
TRBV23-1,-,-,TRBJ1-6,CASSLYRGGSPLHF,TGCGCCAGCAGTCTTTATAGAGGAGGTTCACCCCTCCACTTT
TRBV28,-,-,TRBJ1-4,CASSLGGPAYEKLFF,TGTGCCAGCAGTTTGGGGGGACCTGCCTATGAAAAACTGTTTTTT
TRBV28,TRBD2,-,TRBJ2-7,CASAPSGGLSYEQYF,TGTGCCAGTGCGCCTAGCGGGGGGCTCTCCTACGAGCAGTACTTC
TRBV30,-,-,TRBJ1-5,CAWSEAAVNQPQHF,TGTGCCTGGAGTGAAGCGGCAGTCAATCAGCCCCAGCATTTT
TRBV4-1,-,-,TRBJ2-6,CASSQIGLADRSGANVLTF,TGCGCCAGCAGCCAAATCGGGCTAGCAGACCGCTCTGGGGCCAACGTCCTGACTTTC
TRBV18,TRBD1,-,TRBJ2-7,CASSRTGDEQYF,TGTGCCAGCTCACGTACAGGGGACGAGCAGTACTTC
TRBV18,TRBD1,-,TRBJ1-4,CASSLDRVGEKLFF,TGTGCCAGCTCACTTGACAGGGTCGGAGAAAAACTGTTTTTT
TRBV18,TRBD1,once,TRBJ1-4,CASSPQGAWLFF,TGTGCCAGCTCACCTCAGGGGGCATGGCTGTTTTTT
TRBV6-1,TRBD1,once,TRBJ1-2,CASSDTGGANGYTF,TGTGCCAGCAGTGATACAGGGGGCGCGAATGGCTACACCTTC
TRBV11-2,TRBD2,-,TRBJ2-2,CASSPIGRGRTGGELFF,TGTGCCAGCAGCCCAATCGGGAGGGGTCGAACGGGCGGGGAGCTGTTTTTT
TRBV5-4,-,-,TRBJ2-7,CASSSTGQRPYEQYF,TGTGCCAGCAGCTCGACCGGACAGAGGCCCTACGAGCAGTACTTC
TRBV28,TRBD1,few,TRBJ2-6,CASSGTAGANVLTF,TGTGCCAGCTCCGGGACAGCTGGGGCCAACGTCCTGACTTTC
TRBV6-5,-,-,TRBJ1-6,CASTDPGYNSPLHF,TGTGCCAGCACCGACCCAGGGTATAATTCACCCCTCCACTTT
TRBV30,TRBD1,-,TRBJ1-1,CAWTNRDRGVEAFF,TGTGCCTGGACCAATAGGGACAGGGGGGTTGAAGCTTTCTTT
TRBV7-9,-,-,TRBJ1-2,CASSLEGWGGSANYGYTF,TGTGCCAGCAGCTTAGAGGGGTGGGGAGGTTCAGCTAACTATGGCTACACCTTC
TRBV5-1,-,-,TRBJ1-3,CASSLEQGNTIYF,TGCGCCAGCAGCTTGGAGCAGGGGAACACCATATATTTT
TRBV4-1,-,-,TRBJ1-3,CASSQDIGGSGNTIYF,TGCGCCAGCAGCCAAGATATCGGGGGATCTGGAAACACCATATATTTT
TRBV29-1,TRBD2,-,TRBJ2-3,CSVASASGRTDTQYF,TGCAGCGTTGCTTCGGCTAGCGGGAGGACAGATACGCAGTATTTT
TRBV5-1,-,-,TRBJ1-4,CASSRNRLQGRDEKLFF,TGCGCCAGCAGCCGTAACCGTTTACAGGGTAGGGATGAAAAACTGTTTTTT
TRBV3-1/TRBV3-2,-,once,TRBJ1-6,CASSHQNQDSLHF,TGTGCCAGCAGCCACCAAAATCAAGACAGCCTCCACTTT
TRBV11-2,TRBD2,-,TRBJ2-3,CASSLTSGTDTQYF,TGTGCCAGCAGCTTGACTAGCGGCACAGATACGCAGTATTTT
TRBV27,-,-,TRBJ1-1,CASSRTNTEAFF,TGTGCCAGCAGTCGGACTAACACTGAAGCTTTCTTT
TRBV29-1,-,once,TRBJ2-3,CSARQATSTDTQYF,TGCAGCGCTAGACAGGCCACTAGCACAGATACGCAGTATTTT
TRBV5-5,-,-,TRBJ1-2,CASTLGQGSHGYTF,TGTGCCAGCACCCTGGGGCAGGGGTCCCATGGCTACACCTTC
TRBV11-2,TRBD2,-,TRBJ2-7,CASSLVRPAGGYEQYF,TGTGCCAGCAGCTTAGTCCGGCCAGCGGGAGGCTACGAGCAGTACTTC
TRBV20-1,-,-,TRBJ2-7,CSASQRGRPGYEQYF,TGCAGTGCTAGTCAGCGAGGCAGGCCAGGGTACGAGCAGTACTTC
TRBV6-5,-,-,TRBJ2-3,CASSYSYRDTQYF,TGTGCCAGCAGTTACTCGTACAGGGATACGCAGTATTTT
TRBV27,-,-,TRBJ2-7,CASSPDPQGIYEQYF,TGTGCCAGCAGTCCCGACCCACAGGGAATATACGAGCAGTACTTC
TRBV29-1,TRBD1,-,TRBJ2-7,CSLARDRVNYEQYF,TGCAGCCTTGCCCGGGACAGGGTAAACTACGAGCAGTACTTC
TRBV7-2,-,-,TRBJ2-7,CASSLGMRKQYF,TGTGCCAGCAGCTTAGGTATGAGGAAGCAGTACTTC
TRBV5-6,TRBD2,-,TRBJ2-7,CASSWGGYEQYF,TGTGCCAGCAGCTGGGGGGGTTACGAGCAGTACTTC
TRBV3-1/TRBV3-2,-,-,TRBJ2-1,CASSQGVRGEQFF,TGTGCCAGCAGCCAAGGAGTCAGGGGTGAGCAGTTCTTC
TRBV5-1,TRBD2,-,TRBJ2-5,CASSLVGNYRGEETQYF,TGCGCCAGCAGCTTGGTTGGAAACTACCGGGGGGAAGAGACCCAGTACTTC
TRBV4-2,-,-,TRBJ2-3,CASSQDVGRTDTQYF,TGTGCCAGCAGCCAAGATGTGGGGCGGACAGATACGCAGTATTTT
TRBV5-4,-,once,TRBJ1-3,CASSFTGGNTIYF,TGTGCCAGCAGTTTTACAGGGGGAAACACCATATATTTT
TRBV7-3,TRBD1,few,TRBJ2-5,CASSQDREETQYF,TGTGCCAGCAGCCAGGACAGGGAAGAGACCCAGTACTTC
TRBV28,-,-,TRBJ2-5,CASSLPQAGKQETQYF,TGTGCCAGCAGTTTACCCCAGGCAGGGAAGCAAGAGACCCAGTACTTC
TRBV5-6,-,once,TRBJ1-2,CASSGQGGDYGYTF,TGTGCCAGCAGCGGCCAGGGAGGTGACTATGGCTACACCTTC
TRBV6-6,TRBD1,-,TRBJ1-3,CASNRQGQGSGNTIYF,TGTGCCAGCAACAGACAGGGACAGGGCTCTGGAAACACCATATATTTT
TRBV6-4,TRBD2,-,TRBJ2-1,CASTTSGSYNEQFF,TGTGCCAGCACCACTAGCGGGAGCTACAATGAGCAGTTCTTC
TRBV9,TRBD1,-,TRBJ2-7,CASSAGDRVDEQYF,TGTGCCAGCAGCGCTGGGGACAGGGTTGATGAGCAGTACTTC
TRBV11-1,TRBD2,-,TRBJ2-5,CASSLRGLQETQYF,TGTGCCAGCAGCTTACGGGGACTACAAGAGACCCAGTACTTC
TRBV28,-,-,TRBJ1-1,CASSSPPGVRNMNTEAFF,TGTGCCAGCAGTTCCCCCCCGGGGGTCCGGAATATGAACACTGAAGCTTTCTTT
TRBV5-6,TRBD1,-,TRBJ2-5,CASSLRWTGGEETQYF,TGTGCCAGCAGCTTAAGGTGGACAGGGGGCGAAGAGACCCAGTACTTC
TRBV27,-,-,TRBJ2-7,CASSPAGGYEQYF,TGTGCCAGCAGTCCCGCAGGAGGCTACGAGCAGTACTTC
TRBV6-5,TRBD1,few,TRBJ2-5,CASIPGQGQETQYF,TGTGCCAGCATTCCGGGACAGGGGCAAGAGACCCAGTACTTC
TRBV11-3,-,once,TRBJ2-1,CASSLGGGGDEQFF,TGTGCCAGCAGCTTGGGAGGCGGAGGCGATGAGCAGTTCTTC
TRBV27,-,-,TRBJ1-1,CASSSIPGEAFF,TGTGCCAGCAGTTCGATCCCGGGTGAAGCTTTCTTT
TRBV18,TRBD1,-,TRBJ1-2,CASSPLTQGAHGYTF,TGTGCCAGCTCACCACTAACACAGGGGGCGCATGGCTACACCTTC